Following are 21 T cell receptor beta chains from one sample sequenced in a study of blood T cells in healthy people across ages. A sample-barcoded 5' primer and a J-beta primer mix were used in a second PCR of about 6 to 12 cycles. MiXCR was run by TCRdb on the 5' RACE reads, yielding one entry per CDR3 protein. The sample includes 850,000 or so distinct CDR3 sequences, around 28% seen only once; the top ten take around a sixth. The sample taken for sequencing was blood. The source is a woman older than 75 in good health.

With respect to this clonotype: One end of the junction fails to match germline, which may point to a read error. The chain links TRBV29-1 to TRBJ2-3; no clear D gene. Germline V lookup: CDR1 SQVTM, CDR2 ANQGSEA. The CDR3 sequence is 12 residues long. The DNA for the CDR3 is TGCAGCGGTGCCCCCGAAACAGATGCGCAGTATTTT. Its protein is CSGAPETDAQYF.

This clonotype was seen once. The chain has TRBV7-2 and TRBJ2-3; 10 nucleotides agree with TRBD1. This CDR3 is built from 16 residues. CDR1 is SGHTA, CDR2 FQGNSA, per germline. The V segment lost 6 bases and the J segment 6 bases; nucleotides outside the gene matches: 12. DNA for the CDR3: TGTGCCAGCAGACGTTTTCCGGGACAGGGGTACGATACGCAGTATTTT. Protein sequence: CASRRFPGQGYDTQYF.

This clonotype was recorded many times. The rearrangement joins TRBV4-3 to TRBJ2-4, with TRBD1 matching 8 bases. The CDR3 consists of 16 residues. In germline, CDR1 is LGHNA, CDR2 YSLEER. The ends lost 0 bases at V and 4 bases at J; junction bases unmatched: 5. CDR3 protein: CASSQEPDRGKNIQYF. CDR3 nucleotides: TGCGCCAGCAGCCAAGAGCCCGACAGGGGTAAAAACATTCAGTACTTC.

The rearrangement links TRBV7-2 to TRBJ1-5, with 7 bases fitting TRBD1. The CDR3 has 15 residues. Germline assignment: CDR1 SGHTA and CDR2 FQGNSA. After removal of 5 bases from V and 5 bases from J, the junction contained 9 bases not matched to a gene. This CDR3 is CASSQRGQGDQPQHF. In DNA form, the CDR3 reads TGTGCCAGCAGCCAAAGAGGTCAGGGGGATCAGCCCCAGCATTTT.

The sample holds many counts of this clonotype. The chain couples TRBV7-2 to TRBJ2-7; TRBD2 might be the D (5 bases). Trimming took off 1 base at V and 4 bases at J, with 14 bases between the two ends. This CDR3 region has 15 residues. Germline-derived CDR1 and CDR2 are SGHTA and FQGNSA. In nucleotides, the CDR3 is TGTGCCAGCAGCTTAGATATTGGGCGGGTGTACGAGCAGTACTTC. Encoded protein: CASSLDIGRVYEQYF.

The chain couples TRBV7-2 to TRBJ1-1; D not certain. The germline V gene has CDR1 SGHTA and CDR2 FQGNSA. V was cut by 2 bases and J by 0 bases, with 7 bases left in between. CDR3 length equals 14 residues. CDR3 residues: CASSLYNLNTEAFF. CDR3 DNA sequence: TGTGCCAGCAGCTTATACAATTTGAACACTGAAGCTTTCTTT. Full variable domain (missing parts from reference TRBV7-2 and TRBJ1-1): GAGVSQSPSNKVTEKGKDVELRCDPISGHTALYWYRQSLGQGLEFLIYFQGNSAPDKSGLPSDRFSAERTGGSVSTLTIQRTQQEDSAVYLCASSLYNLNTEAFFGQGTRLTVV.

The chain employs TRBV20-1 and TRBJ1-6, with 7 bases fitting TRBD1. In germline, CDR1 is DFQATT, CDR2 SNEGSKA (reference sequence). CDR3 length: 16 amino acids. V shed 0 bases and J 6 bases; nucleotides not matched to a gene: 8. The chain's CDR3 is CSARDWRDSRNSPLHF. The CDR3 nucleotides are TGCAGTGCTAGAGATTGGAGGGACAGTCGTAATTCACCCCTCCACTTT.

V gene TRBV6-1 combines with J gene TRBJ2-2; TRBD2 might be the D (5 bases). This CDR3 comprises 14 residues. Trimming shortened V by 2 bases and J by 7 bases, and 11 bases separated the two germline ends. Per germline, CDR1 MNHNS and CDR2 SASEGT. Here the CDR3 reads CASSERETIGELFF. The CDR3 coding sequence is TGTGCCAGCAGTGAAAGGGAGACGATCGGGGAGCTGTTTTTT.

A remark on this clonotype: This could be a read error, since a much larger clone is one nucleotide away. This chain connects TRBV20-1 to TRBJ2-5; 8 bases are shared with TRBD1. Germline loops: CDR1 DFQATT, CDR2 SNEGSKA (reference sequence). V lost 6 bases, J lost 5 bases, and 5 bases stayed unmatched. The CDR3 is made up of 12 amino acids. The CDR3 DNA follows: TGCAGTGCCCAGCAGGGGGCGGAGACCCAGTACTTC. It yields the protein CSAQQGAETQYF.

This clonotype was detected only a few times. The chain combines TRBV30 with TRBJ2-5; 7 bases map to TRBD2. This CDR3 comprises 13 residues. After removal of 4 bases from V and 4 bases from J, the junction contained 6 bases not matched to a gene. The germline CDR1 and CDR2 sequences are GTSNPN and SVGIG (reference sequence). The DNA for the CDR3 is TGTGCCTGGAATAAAGGGAGGGGAGAGACCCAGTACTTC. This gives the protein CAWNKGRGETQYF.

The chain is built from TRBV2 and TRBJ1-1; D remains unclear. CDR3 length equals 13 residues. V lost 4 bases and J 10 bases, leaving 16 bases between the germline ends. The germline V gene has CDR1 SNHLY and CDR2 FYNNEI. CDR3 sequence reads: CASSGALGPRAFF. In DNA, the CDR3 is TGTGCCAGCAGTGGAGCGCTTGGGCCCAGAGCTTTCTTT.

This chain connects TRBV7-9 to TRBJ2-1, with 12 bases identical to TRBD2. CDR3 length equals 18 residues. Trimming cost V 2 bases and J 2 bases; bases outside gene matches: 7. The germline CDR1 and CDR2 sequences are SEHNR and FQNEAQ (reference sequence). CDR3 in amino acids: CASSLSSGRARAYNEQFF. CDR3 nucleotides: TGTGCCAGCAGCTTATCTAGCGGGAGGGCTAGAGCCTACAATGAGCAGTTCTTC. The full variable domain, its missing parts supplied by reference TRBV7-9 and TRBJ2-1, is DTGVSQNPRHKITKRGQNVTFRCDPISEHNRLYWYRQTLGQGPEFLTYFQNEAQLEKSRLLSDRFSAERPKGSFSTLEIQRTEQGDSAMYLCASSLSSGRARAYNEQFFGPGTRLTVL.

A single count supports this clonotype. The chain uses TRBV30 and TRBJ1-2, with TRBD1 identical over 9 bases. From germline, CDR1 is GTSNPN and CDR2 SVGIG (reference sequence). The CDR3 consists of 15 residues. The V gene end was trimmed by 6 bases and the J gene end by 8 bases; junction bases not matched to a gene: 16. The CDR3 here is CACPGQGKYGGGYTF. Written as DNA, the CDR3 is TGTGCCTGTCCGGGACAGGGAAAGTACGGTGGAGGCTACACCTTC.

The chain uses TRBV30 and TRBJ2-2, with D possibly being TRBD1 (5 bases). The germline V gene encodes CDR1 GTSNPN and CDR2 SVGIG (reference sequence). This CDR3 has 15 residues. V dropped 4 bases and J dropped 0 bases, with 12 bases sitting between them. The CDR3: CAWTRQKSNTGELFF. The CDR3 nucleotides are TGTGCCTGGACCCGACAGAAATCGAACACCGGGGAGCTGTTTTTT.

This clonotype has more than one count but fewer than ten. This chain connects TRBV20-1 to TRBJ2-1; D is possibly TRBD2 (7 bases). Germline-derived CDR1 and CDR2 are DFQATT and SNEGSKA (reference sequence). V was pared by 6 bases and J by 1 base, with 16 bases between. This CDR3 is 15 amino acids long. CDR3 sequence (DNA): TGCAGTGCAACCGCGGGGGCCCTATCCTACAATGAGCAGTTCTTC. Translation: CSATAGALSYNEQFF.

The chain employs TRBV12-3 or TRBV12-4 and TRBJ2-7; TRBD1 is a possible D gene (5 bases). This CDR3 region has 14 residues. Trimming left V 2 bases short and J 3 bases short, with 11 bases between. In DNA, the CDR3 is TGTGCCAGCAGTTTATCCGCAGGGCTCTACGAGCAGTACTTC. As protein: CASSLSAGLYEQYF.

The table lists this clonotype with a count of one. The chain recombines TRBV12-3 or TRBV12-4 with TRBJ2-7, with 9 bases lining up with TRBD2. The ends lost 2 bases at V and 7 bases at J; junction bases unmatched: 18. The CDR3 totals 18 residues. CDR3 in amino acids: CASSLIFSGGSSYNEQYF. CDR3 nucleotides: TGTGCCAGCAGTTTAATTTTTAGCGGGGGAAGCTCCTACAATGAGCAGTACTTC.

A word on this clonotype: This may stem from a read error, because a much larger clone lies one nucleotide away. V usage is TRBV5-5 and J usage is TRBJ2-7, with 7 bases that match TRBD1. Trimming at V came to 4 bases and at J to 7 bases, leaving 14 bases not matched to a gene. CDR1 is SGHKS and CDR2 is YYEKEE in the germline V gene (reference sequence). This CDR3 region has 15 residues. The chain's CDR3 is CASSNRDREDNEQYF. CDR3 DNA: TGTGCCAGCAGCAACCGGGACAGAGAGGACAATGAGCAGTACTTC.

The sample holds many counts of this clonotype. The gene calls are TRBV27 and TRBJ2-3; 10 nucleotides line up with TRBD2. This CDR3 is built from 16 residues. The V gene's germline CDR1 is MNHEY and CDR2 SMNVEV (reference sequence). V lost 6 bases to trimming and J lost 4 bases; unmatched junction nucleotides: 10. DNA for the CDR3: TGTGCCAGCAGCCTGGGACTAGCGTTTCTATCAGATACGCAGTATTTT. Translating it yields CASSLGLAFLSDTQYF.

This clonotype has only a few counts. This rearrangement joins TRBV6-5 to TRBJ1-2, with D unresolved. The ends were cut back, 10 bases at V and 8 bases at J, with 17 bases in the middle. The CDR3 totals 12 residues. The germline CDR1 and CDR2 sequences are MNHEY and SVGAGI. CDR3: CATHVGLLGYTF. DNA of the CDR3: TGTGCCACCCACGTCGGACTTCTCGGCTACACCTTC.

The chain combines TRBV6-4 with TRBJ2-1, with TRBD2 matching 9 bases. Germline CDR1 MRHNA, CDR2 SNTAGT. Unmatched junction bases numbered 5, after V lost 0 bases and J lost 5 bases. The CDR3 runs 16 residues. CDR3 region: CASSDSGRGGNNEQFF. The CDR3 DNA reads TGTGCCAGCAGTGACTCCGGGCGGGGGGGGAACAATGAGCAGTTCTTC.